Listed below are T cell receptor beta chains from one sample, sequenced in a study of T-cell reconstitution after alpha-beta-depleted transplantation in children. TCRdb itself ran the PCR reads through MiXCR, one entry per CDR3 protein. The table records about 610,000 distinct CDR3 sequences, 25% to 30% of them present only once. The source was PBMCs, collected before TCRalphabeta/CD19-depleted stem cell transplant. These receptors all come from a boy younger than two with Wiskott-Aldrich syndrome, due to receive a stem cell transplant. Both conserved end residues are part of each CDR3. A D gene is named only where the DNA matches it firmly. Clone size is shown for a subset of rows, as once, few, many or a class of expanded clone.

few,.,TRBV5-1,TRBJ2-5,CASSRPGGSAQETQYF,TGCGCCAGCAGCCGCCCTGGAGGCAGCGCCCAAGAGACCCAGTACTTC
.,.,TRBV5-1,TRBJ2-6,CASSSRPFSGANVLTF,TGCGCCAGCAGCTCTCGACCATTCTCTGGGGCCAACGTCCTGACTTTC
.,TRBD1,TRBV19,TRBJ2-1,CASTTGRNEQFF,TGTGCCAGTACGACAGGGCGAAATGAGCAGTTCTTC
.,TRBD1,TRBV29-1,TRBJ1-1,CSVEGQVTEAFF,TGCAGCGTTGAGGGACAGGTCACTGAAGCTTTCTTT
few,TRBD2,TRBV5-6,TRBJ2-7,CASSWTSGRAIGYEQYF,TGTGCCAGCAGCTGGACTAGCGGGAGGGCCATAGGCTACGAGCAGTACTTC
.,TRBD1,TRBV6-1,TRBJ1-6,CASSEGDRGHQSPLHF,TGTGCCAGCAGTGAAGGGGACAGGGGGCATCAGTCACCCCTCCACTTT
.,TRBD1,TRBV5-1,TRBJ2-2,CASETGGSTGELFF,TGCGCCAGCGAAACAGGGGGTAGTACCGGGGAGCTGTTTTTT
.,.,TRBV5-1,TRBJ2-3,CASKAGGLLQDTQYF,TGCGCCAGCAAGGCTGGGGGGTTGCTACAAGATACGCAGTATTTT
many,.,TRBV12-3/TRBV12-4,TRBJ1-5,CASSFSGDQPQHF,TGTGCCAGCAGTTTCTCGGGGGATCAACCCCAGCATTTT
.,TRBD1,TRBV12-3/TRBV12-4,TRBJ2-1,CASSLLMGTGVNEQFF,TGTGCCAGCAGTTTATTGATGGGGACAGGGGTCAATGAGCAGTTCTTC
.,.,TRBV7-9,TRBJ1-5,CASSLGGAWPQHF,TGTGCCAGCAGCTTAGGCGGGGCCTGGCCCCAGCATTTT
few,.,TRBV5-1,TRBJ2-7,CASSLMQGDPTQYF,TGCGCCAGCAGCTTGATGCAGGGAGACCCAACCCAGTACTTC
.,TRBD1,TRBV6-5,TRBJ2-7,CASSHTGTGYEQYF,TGTGCCAGCAGTCACACTGGGACAGGGTACGAGCAGTACTTC
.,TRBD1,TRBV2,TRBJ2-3,CASSGTGTFSTDTQYF,TGTGCCAGCAGTGGGACAGGGACCTTTAGCACAGATACGCAGTATTTT
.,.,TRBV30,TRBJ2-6,CAWSGQRLSSGANVLTF,TGTGCCTGGAGTGGACAGCGGCTTAGCTCTGGGGCCAACGTCCTGACTTTC